This entry lists 23 T cell receptor beta chains sequenced from one sample in a study of T cells after yellow fever vaccination (dated by TCRdb to 2018 to 2020). Receptor libraries were prepared by 5' RACE. Sequencing was carried out with an Illumina HiSeq 2500. The public reads were run again by TCRdb, first through fastp at Q25 and then through MiXCR, and only productive beta chains were kept. Rows with one shared CDR3 protein collapse into an entry with the most common genes and DNA. The sample yields a few hundred thousand distinct CDR3 sequences; about 9.5% were counted once. Of the sample, 18% is held by the ten largest clones. The treatment or condition label, as the study defines it: live attenuated yellow fever vaccine strain. The sample in question was PBMCs, obtained on the day of the first yellow fever vaccination. The source of these receptors is a young man who received the YFV17D yellow fever vaccine.

Many counts were recorded for this clonotype. This chain uses TRBV7-9 with TRBJ1-4; 9 bases are shared with TRBD1. J was trimmed by 5 bases and V by 5 bases; bases with no gene match: 6. Per germline, CDR1 SEHNR and CDR2 FQNEAQ (reference sequence). The CDR3 covers 15 residues. The CDR3 spells CASSPRQGGNEKLFF. CDR3 bases: TGTGCCAGCAGCCCCCGACAGGGGGGAAATGAAAAACTGTTTTTT.

This CDR3 reads CASSLGQYNNGYTF. CDR3 nucleotide sequence: TGTGCCAGCAGCTTGGGACAGTACAACAATGGCTACACCTTC. This chain joins TRBV5-6 and TRBJ1-2, with a weak D call TRBD1 (5 bases). This CDR3 is 14 amino acids long. V lost 0 bases and J 6 bases, leaving 12 bases between the germline ends. Germline V lookup: CDR1 SGHDT, CDR2 YYEEEE.

This clonotype has only a few counts. The chain links TRBV30 to TRBJ2-3, with 11 bases fitting TRBD2. Losses at the gene ends were 3 bases for V and 2 bases for J; bases not matched to a gene: 4. The CDR3 loop spans 15 amino acids. Germline V CDR1 and CDR2: GTSNPN, SVGIG (reference sequence). This CDR3 reads CAWRRLAGFTDTQYF. The DNA for the CDR3 is TGTGCCTGGAGGCGACTAGCGGGGTTCACAGATACGCAGTATTTT. Looking up the rest from reference TRBV30 and TRBJ2-3 gives the full variable domain: SQTIHQWPATLVQPVGSPLSLECTVEGTSNPNLYWYRQAAGRGLQLLFYSVGIGQISSEVPQNLSASRPQDRQFILSSKKLLLSDSGFYLCAWRRLAGFTDTQYFGPGTRLTVL.

J is TRBJ1-5 and V is TRBV12-3 or TRBV12-4; D remains ambiguous. Trimming pared 7 bases from V and 0 bases from J, leaving 13 bases between. CDR3 size: 15 residues. For the CDR3, the DNA is TGTGCCAGCACCTCGATTGGCTATAGCAATCAGCCCCAGCATTTT. As protein: CASTSIGYSNQPQHF.

The chain joins TRBV6-2 or TRBV6-3 to TRBJ2-2, with D maybe TRBD1 (6 bases). Germline V gene lookup returns CDR1 MNHEY and CDR2 SVGEGT. The CDR3 runs to 15 residues. Trimming cost V 6 bases and J 7 bases, with 18 bases left between them. This CDR3 reads CASSTGQGIGGELFF. CDR3 DNA sequence: TGTGCCAGCAGCACAGGGCAGGGAATCGGCGGGGAGCTGTTTTTT.

This clonotype was recorded at least ten times. V gene TRBV7-9 combines with J gene TRBJ1-5; D uncertain. Germline V gene sequence: CDR1 SEHNR, CDR2 FQNEAQ (reference sequence). V was cut by 0 bases and J by 4 bases, with 4 bases left in between. CDR3 size: 13 residues. CDR3 sequence reads: CASSLARNQPQHF. Written as DNA, the CDR3 is TGTGCCAGCAGCTTAGCCAGGAATCAGCCCCAGCATTTT.

This clonotype has only a few counts. V is TRBV6-2 or TRBV6-3 and J is TRBJ1-2, with D hard to call. Germline V lookup: CDR1 MNHEY, CDR2 SVGEGT. V was cut by 5 bases and J by 0 bases, with 7 bases left in between. The CDR3 extends over 13 amino acids. CDR3 DNA sequence: TGTGCCAGCAGTCCCAGGACTAACTATGGCTACACCTTC. Translated: CASSPRTNYGYTF.

Only a few counts were recorded for this clonotype. The chain uses TRBV12-3 or TRBV12-4 and TRBJ1-5, with D uncertain. Trimming removed 1 base at V and 11 bases at J, with 9 bases between. This CDR3 is 12 amino acids long. Here the CDR3 DNA reads TGTGCCAGCAGTTTAGGCCCCCAGGCCCAGCATTTT. Its translation: CASSLGPQAQHF.

In this sample, this clonotype turned up many times. The chain uses TRBV5-1 and TRBJ1-2; 8 bases map to TRBD1. The CDR3 has 15 residues. Trimming cost V 3 bases and J 1 base; bases outside gene matches: 5. Germline V lookup: CDR1 SGHRS, CDR2 YFSETQ. The CDR3 coding sequence is TGCGCCAGCAGCTCCCTAGGACAGGGTAACTATGGCTACACCTTC. It translates to CASSSLGQGNYGYTF.

This clonotype came up a few times. The chain uses TRBV6-2 or TRBV6-3 and TRBJ2-3; TRBD1 matches 11 bases. The trim removed 2 bases at V and 7 bases at J, leaving 5 bases unmatched. The germline CDR1 and CDR2 sequences are MNHEY and SVGEGT. There are 15 residues in the CDR3. CDR3 in DNA: TGTGCCAGCAGTTACCCTGGGACAGGGGGTAATACGCAGTATTTT. Translating gives CASSYPGTGGNTQYF.

V is TRBV24-1 and J is TRBJ1-2; 8 bases match TRBD1. The CDR3 runs to 14 residues. Germline V gives CDR1 KGHDR, CDR2 SFDVKD. Germline trimming cut 4 bases from V and 6 bases from J; bases unmatched to any gene: 6. As DNA, the CDR3 is TGTGCCACCAGTGAAGCGGGACAGGACCATGGCTACACCTTC. Translated: CATSEAGQDHGYTF.

The chain joins TRBV4-2 to TRBJ1-1; D is undetermined. Trimming removed 0 bases at V and 5 bases at J, with 10 bases between. The V gene's germline CDR1 is LGHNA and CDR2 YNFKEQ. This CDR3 contains 14 residues. CDR3 bases: TGTGCCAGCAGCCAAGATACCACGGGGACTGAAGCTTTCTTT. Protein product: CASSQDTTGTEAFF.

The V call is TRBV18, the J call TRBJ1-2; no clear D gene. Trimming removed 4 bases from V and 6 bases from J, with 15 bases in between. The CDR3 runs 14 residues. CDR1 is KGHSH and CDR2 is LQKENI in the germline V gene. The CDR3 DNA reads TGTGCCAGCTCACTTCAGCAGGAGAAGGATGGCTACACCTTC. Translated, it gives CASSLQQEKDGYTF.

This CDR3 reads CASSGASGPQETQYF. CDR3 in DNA: TGCGCCAGCAGCGGGGCGAGCGGGCCCCAAGAGACCCAGTACTTC. The V gene is TRBV5-1, the J gene TRBJ2-5; D is possibly TRBD2 (6 bases). This CDR3 contains 15 residues. The ends were cut back, 4 bases at V and 1 base at J, with 14 bases in the middle. Germline-derived CDR1 and CDR2 are SGHRS and YFSETQ.

The chain carries TRBV7-9 and TRBJ2-1, with 9 bases matching TRBD1. With 5 bases clipped from V and 6 bases from J, the junction kept 11 bases outside the gene matches. The CDR3 has 16 amino acids. Germline V gene data show CDR1 as SEHNR and CDR2 as FQNEAQ (reference sequence). CDR3 loop: CASSLTKGQGGNEQFF. The CDR3 nucleotides are TGTGCCAGCAGCCTGACTAAGGGACAGGGTGGCAATGAGCAGTTCTTC.

The V call is TRBV4-1, the J call TRBJ2-5; D remains unclear. CDR1 and CDR2 (germline): MGHRA, YSYEKL. V shed 1 base and J shed 1 base, with 7 bases lying between them. This CDR3 is 14 amino acids long. The CDR3: CASSQGGTQETQYF. CDR3 coding DNA: TGCGCCAGCAGCCAAGGGGGTACCCAAGAGACCCAGTACTTC.

This clonotype was detected a few times. The J gene is TRBJ1-5, the V gene TRBV4-1; D is perhaps TRBD1 (5 bases). This CDR3 is 15 amino acids long. Trimming shortened V by 4 bases and J by 3 bases, and 13 bases separated the two germline ends. Looked up from germline, CDR1 is MGHRA and CDR2 is YSYEKL. The CDR3 DNA reads TGCGCCAGCAGCCTACTAGGGACGGACAATCAGCCCCAGCATTTT. Its protein product is CASSLLGTDNQPQHF.

The rearrangement uses TRBV12-3 or TRBV12-4 and TRBJ2-3; 8 bases agree with TRBD2. The CDR3 runs to 14 residues. The junction had 5 bases not matched to a gene; V was cut back by 5 bases and J by 4 bases. CDR3 sequence (DNA): TGTGCCAGCAGTCGGGGGGGATTCGCAGATACGCAGTATTTT. Translating it yields CASSRGGFADTQYF.

The chain uses TRBV12-3 or TRBV12-4 and TRBJ2-2; 10 nucleotides agree with TRBD1. CDR3 length equals 15 residues. Trimming removed 7 bases from V and 3 bases from J; junction bases left unmatched: 5. The DNA of the CDR3 is TGTGCCAGCATTCGACAGGGGGCTCACACCGGGGAGCTGTTTTTT. This codes for CASIRQGAHTGELFF.

The DNA for the CDR3 is TGTGCCACCAGCAGAGATCGTGGGGAGCGGGGACAAGAGACCCAGTACTTC. It specifies CATSRDRGERGQETQYF. The V gene is TRBV15, the J gene TRBJ2-5, with TRBD2 matching 7 bases. This CDR3 contains 17 residues. Unmatched junction bases numbered 9, after V lost 0 bases and J lost 2 bases. Germline V CDR1 and CDR2: LNHNV, YYDKDF (reference sequence).

This clonotype was recorded a few times. The chain combines TRBV6-2 or TRBV6-3 with TRBJ2-7, with D perhaps TRBD1 (6 bases). V was pared by 6 bases and J by 7 bases, with 13 bases between. Looked up from germline, CDR1 is MNHEY and CDR2 is SVGEGT. The CDR3 has 12 residues. The CDR3 nucleotides are TGTGCCAGCAGGGAGCAGGGGCGGGAGCAGTACTTC. This translates into CASREQGREQYF.

Only a few counts were recorded for this clonotype. This chain uses TRBV11-2 with TRBJ1-5; D is unclear. The CDR3 runs 13 residues. The V end lost 3 bases, the J end lost 3 bases, and 6 bases lay between the germline ends. The germline V gene has CDR1 SGHAT and CDR2 FQNNGV. The chain's CDR3 is CASSFTLNQPQHF. Here the CDR3 DNA reads TGTGCCAGCAGCTTTACCCTCAATCAGCCCCAGCATTTT.

V is TRBV6-5 and J is TRBJ2-1, with no clear D. Trimming removed 3 bases at V and 9 bases at J, with 18 bases between. Germline loops: CDR1 MNHEY, CDR2 SVGAGI. The CDR3 is 15 amino acids. The CDR3 here is CASSYSTSNFGEQFF. The CDR3 nucleotides are TGTGCCAGCAGTTATTCGACCAGTAACTTCGGTGAGCAGTTCTTC.